The 6 T cell receptor beta chains reported below all come from one sample, sequenced in a study of blood T cell repertoires in COVID-19. The protocol was immunoSEQ multiplex PCR, while the TCRdb copy is restricted to in-frame clones and leaves out a portion. The table shows approximately 90,000 clones, with about nine tenths occurring only once. Sequencing was performed on peripheral blood. These receptors all stem from a woman of 80 years or more with acute or convalescent COVID-19.

The chain joins TRBV27 to TRBJ2-1; TRBD2 matches at 8 bases. The V gene end was trimmed by 6 bases and the J gene end by 8 bases; junction bases not matched to a gene: 15. Germline-derived CDR1 and CDR2 are MNHEY and SMNVEV (reference sequence). The CDR3 is 16 amino acids. The DNA of the CDR3 is TGTGCCAGCAGGATGACAACTAGCGGTGGGGGATATGAGCAGTTCTTC. It encodes CASRMTTSGGGYEQFF.

The chain has TRBV5-1 and TRBJ1-3, with D possibly matching TRBD1 (6 bases). The CDR3 sequence is 17 residues long. V lost 4 bases and J lost 0, with 17 bases in between. Germline V gene lookup returns CDR1 SGHRS and CDR2 YFSETQ. CDR3 bases: TGCGCCAGCAGCATTAACAGGGCAAGCCACTCTGGAAACACCATATATTTT. Amino acids: CASSINRASHSGNTIYF. Together with reference TRBV5-1 and TRBJ1-3, the CDR3 gives the full variable domain: KAGVTQTPRYLIKTRGQQVTLSCSPISGHRSVSWYQQTPGQGLQFLFEYFSETQRNKGNFPGRFSGRQFSNSRSEMNVSTLELGDSALYLCASSINRASHSGNTIYFGEGSWLTVV.

This clone was seen just once. This chain links TRBV19 with TRBJ1-4; 7 positions agree with TRBD1. In germline, CDR1 is LNHDA, CDR2 SQIVND (reference sequence). V trimming: 3 bases; J trimming: 4 bases; junction bases outside the gene matches: 2. The CDR3 is 14 amino acids. The CDR3 nucleotides read TGTGCCAGTAGTATCGGGACAGTTAATGAAAAACTGTTTTTT. Its protein is CASSIGTVNEKLFF.

This sequence joins TRBV30 and TRBJ2-1; D is perhaps TRBD2 (5 bases). The germline V and J ends were trimmed by 1 base and 5 bases, with 15 bases remaining between them. Germline V CDR1 and CDR2: GTSNPN, SVGIG (reference sequence). The CDR3 runs 15 residues. The CDR3 is CAWSGIGMMDNEQFF. The CDR3 DNA is TGTGCCTGGAGTGGCATCGGGATGATGGACAATGAGCAGTTCTTC.

The chain combines TRBV5-1 with TRBJ2-3; 12 bases line up with TRBD2. The CDR3 consists of 18 residues. CDR1 is SGHRS, CDR2 YFSETQ, per germline. V lost 0 bases to trimming and J lost 0 bases; unmatched junction nucleotides: 5. This chain's CDR3 is CASSLVGLAGTSTDTQYF. CDR3 sequence (DNA): TGCGCCAGCAGCTTGGTCGGACTAGCGGGGACTAGCACAGATACGCAGTATTTT.

The rearrangement uses TRBV6-5 and TRBJ2-1, with 12 positions matching TRBD2. The germline V gene has CDR1 MNHEY and CDR2 SVGAGI. The CDR3 is made up of 13 amino acids. V gave up 6 bases and J gave up 9 bases; unmatched junction bases: 3. The CDR3 DNA is TGTGCCAGCAGCCAGACTAGCGGGAGTGAGCAGTTCTTC. It encodes CASSQTSGSEQFF.